These 15 T cell receptor beta chains share one sample of origin, sequenced in a study of T-cell memory formation after mild COVID-19 (dated by TCRdb to about 2021). Library prep was done by 5' RACE. Data came from an Illumina NovaSeq 6000. TCRdb trimmed public reads at Q25 via fastp, called clones via MiXCR and kept in-frame beta chains. Each record represents a unique CDR3 protein, reported with the most common genes and DNA among its rows. In all, the sample holds roughly 35,000 distinct CDR3 sequences, and roughly 7.2% of those were seen once. Of the sample, about 32% is held by the ten largest clones. The specimen was PBMCs or a T cell subset sorted from them (not recorded which). The receptors here all came from a young man who had mild COVID-19 (a few samples of this study predate the infection). The sample titles of this study are shuffled in the database, so cell type and time point are left out; the donor was told from shared clones.

This clonotype occurred a few times. This chain connects TRBV6-2 or TRBV6-3 to TRBJ2-5; unclear D gene. The CDR3 loop spans 11 amino acids. V was clipped by 6 bases and J by 5 bases, with 7 bases between them. Germline V gene lookup returns CDR1 MNHEY and CDR2 SVGEGT. The CDR3 is CASSHGETQYF. CDR3 DNA: TGTGCCAGCAGCCACGGGGAGACCCAGTACTTC.

This rearrangement joins TRBV18 to TRBJ2-1, with 7 positions matching TRBD2. The CDR3 has 14 amino acids. Germline V gives CDR1 KGHSH, CDR2 LQKENI. With 3 bases clipped from V and 9 bases from J, the junction kept 8 bases outside the gene matches. The CDR3 sequence is CASSPVSGEVEQFF. The CDR3 bases are TGTGCCAGCTCACCCGTCAGCGGGGAAGTTGAGCAGTTCTTC.

This clonotype was counted ten times or more. The chain has TRBV4-3 and TRBJ2-5, with 9 bases aligning to TRBD2. The ends lost 1 base at V and 6 bases at J; junction bases unmatched: 6. Germline loops: CDR1 LGHNA, CDR2 YSLEER. This CDR3 is built from 15 residues. This chain's CDR3 is CASSQGASGVKTQYF. CDR3 nucleotides: TGCGCCAGCAGCCAAGGCGCTAGCGGGGTAAAGACCCAGTACTTC.

The rearrangement uses TRBV2 and TRBJ2-3; a weak D match, TRBD2 (5 bases). CDR3 length: 13 residues. Germline CDR1 and CDR2: SNHLY and FYNNEI. V was cut by 2 bases and J by 4 bases, with 7 bases left in between. This CDR3 reads CASSERTPDTQYF. In nucleotides, the CDR3 is TGTGCCAGCAGTGAACGGACTCCAGATACGCAGTATTTT.

This clonotype was counted at least ten times. The chain employs TRBV12-3 or TRBV12-4 and TRBJ2-7, with 7 bases aligning to TRBD2. The CDR3 is 14 amino acids. J lost 3 bases, V lost 3 bases, and 5 bases had no gene match. CDR3 amino acids: CASSFAGGGYEQYF. As DNA, the CDR3 is TGTGCCAGCAGTTTCGCGGGCGGGGGCTACGAGCAGTACTTC.

This clonotype showed up many times. This chain uses TRBV12-3 or TRBV12-4 with TRBJ2-7; D is uncertain. This CDR3 has 13 amino acids. V was cut by 3 bases and J by 2 bases, with 8 bases left in between. CDR3 in DNA: TGTGCCAGCAGTTTCGCCAACACCTACGAGCAGTACTTC. This gives the protein CASSFANTYEQYF.

This clonotype was counted at least ten times. V is TRBV5-1 and J is TRBJ2-5; the match to TRBD2 covers 15 bases. The germline CDR1 and CDR2 sequences are SGHRS and YFSETQ. CDR3 length: 18 amino acids. V lost 3 bases and J lost 0; bases outside the gene matches: 6. The CDR3 region is CASSSGLAGGRNQETQYF. CDR3 DNA: TGCGCCAGCAGCTCGGGACTAGCGGGGGGAAGAAACCAAGAGACCCAGTACTTC.

In its sample, this clonotype was seen many times. The gene calls are TRBV2 and TRBJ1-2; perhaps TRBD1 as D (6 bases). The CDR3 spans 14 residues. With 4 bases removed from V and 4 bases from J, the gap between germline ends came to 13 bases. Germline V CDR1 and CDR2: SNHLY, FYNNEI. DNA for the CDR3: TGTGCCAGCAGTGTCGTGGGGGGGGCCTATGGCTACACCTTC. Translating it yields CASSVVGGAYGYTF.

This clonotype came up a few times. The rearrangement joins TRBV18 to TRBJ2-1; D is perhaps TRBD1 (6 bases). The germline V and J ends were trimmed by 5 bases and 1 base, with 12 bases remaining between them. Per germline, CDR1 KGHSH and CDR2 LQKENI. This CDR3 region has 15 residues. CDR3 residues: CASSYGQYSYNEQFF. CDR3 coding DNA: TGTGCCAGCTCATATGGACAGTATTCCTACAATGAGCAGTTCTTC.

The chain couples TRBV15 to TRBJ1-5; D is unresolved. Germline V gene sequence: CDR1 LNHNV, CDR2 YYDKDF (reference sequence). CDR3 size: 12 residues. V was cut by 0 bases and J by 7 bases, with 4 bases left in between. The CDR3 nucleotides are TGTGCCACCAGCAGAGATATACAGCCCCAGCATTTT. As protein: CATSRDIQPQHF.

This clonotype was seen at least ten times. The chain is built from TRBV20-1 and TRBJ2-3; D gene unclear. Germline V gene lookup returns CDR1 DFQATT and CDR2 SNEGSKA (reference sequence). The CDR3 runs 12 residues. Trimming shortened V by 4 bases and J by 8 bases, and 13 bases separated the two germline ends. The DNA of the CDR3 is TGCAGTGCTAAAACCACCCTCGGTACGCAGTATTTT. Protein sequence: CSAKTTLGTQYF.

CDR3 DNA sequence: TGTGCCATCAGTCAGGACTCCTACGAGCAGTACTTC. Protein sequence: CAISQDSYEQYF. This chain uses TRBV10-3 with TRBJ2-7; no firm D call. The CDR3 extends over 12 amino acids. The germline V gene has CDR1 ENHRY and CDR2 SYGVKD. Trimming left V 5 bases short and J 0 bases short, with 5 bases between.

CDR3 protein: CASSPQRFNEQFF. DNA for the CDR3: TGTGCCAGCAGCCCCCAGCGGTTCAATGAGCAGTTCTTC. The chain links TRBV7-9 to TRBJ2-1; tentatively, D is TRBD2 (5 bases). Germline assignment: CDR1 SEHNR and CDR2 FQNEAQ (reference sequence). This CDR3 has 13 residues. Trimming shortened V by 5 bases and J by 6 bases, and 11 bases separated the two germline ends.

This clonotype was detected many times. The genes are TRBV6-1 and TRBJ2-7, with D perhaps TRBD2 (6 bases). V was shortened by 1 base and J by 0 bases, with 10 bases between the two germline ends. Germline loops: CDR1 MNHNS, CDR2 SASEGT. CDR3 size: 15 residues. As DNA, the CDR3 is TGTGCCAGCAGTGAAGGGGACTCGAGCTCCTACGAGCAGTACTTC. Its protein is CASSEGDSSSYEQYF.

This clonotype appeared many times. The chain couples TRBV6-1 to TRBJ2-5, with 7 bases matching TRBD2. This CDR3 spans 14 amino acids. V gave up 4 bases and J gave up 7 bases; unmatched junction bases: 9. CDR1 is MNHNS, CDR2 SASEGT, per germline. CDR3 DNA: TGTGCCAGCAGTGCCGGGACTACCCTAGGGACCCAGTACTTC. Translation: CASSAGTTLGTQYF.